This T cell receptor beta chain stems from a study of control samples from healthy donors and cancer patients. Data came from immunoSEQ multiplex PCR; TCRdb stores just in-frame clones and leaves some out. The sample shows roughly 120,000 clones, around 93% of them seen only once. Sequenced: PBMCs. This TCR was recovered from a man over 45 with head and neck cancer.

The CDR3 DNA sequence: TGTGCCAGTAGTTTTCTAGCGGGGGGCACAGATACGCAGTATTTT. Translating gives CASSFLAGGTDTQYF. This chain links TRBV19 with TRBJ2-3; 10 nucleotides agree with TRBD2. V dropped 5 bases and J dropped 1; count of bases not matched to a gene: 3. Germline V gene data show CDR1 as LNHDA and CDR2 as SQIVND (reference sequence). The CDR3 has 15 amino acids.